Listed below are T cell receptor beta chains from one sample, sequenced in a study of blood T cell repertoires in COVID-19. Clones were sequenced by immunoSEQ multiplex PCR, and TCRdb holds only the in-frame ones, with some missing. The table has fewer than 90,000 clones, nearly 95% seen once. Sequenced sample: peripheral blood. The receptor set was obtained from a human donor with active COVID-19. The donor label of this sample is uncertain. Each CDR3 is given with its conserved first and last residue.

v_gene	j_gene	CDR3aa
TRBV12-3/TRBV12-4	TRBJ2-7	CASSLMGGSEQYF
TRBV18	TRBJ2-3	CASSPSLAGNTDTQYF
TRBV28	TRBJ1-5	CASSLISVGDNQPQHF
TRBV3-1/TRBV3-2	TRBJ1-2	CASSPSPSGGYTF
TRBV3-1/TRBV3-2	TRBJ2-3	CASSPGVGNTDTQYF
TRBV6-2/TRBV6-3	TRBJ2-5	CASSYYGTAQETQYF
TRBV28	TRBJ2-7	CASRPDRAYEQYF
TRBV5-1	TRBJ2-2	CASSLVGQAGELFF
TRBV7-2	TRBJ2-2	CASSFGQGAGTGELFF
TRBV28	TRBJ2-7	CASSLSGPEQYF
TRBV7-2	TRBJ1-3	CASSSTGALANTIYF
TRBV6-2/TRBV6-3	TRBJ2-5	CASSYSMGTSGRETQYF
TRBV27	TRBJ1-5	CASSLSTGFNQPQHF
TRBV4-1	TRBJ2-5	CASSHPGGGGSETQYF
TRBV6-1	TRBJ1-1	CASSDSRGTEAFF
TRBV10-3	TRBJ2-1	CAIGGDSGSNEQFF
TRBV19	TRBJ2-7	CASSIYPGTGFEVEQYF
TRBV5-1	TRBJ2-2	CASSGGLAGEMELFF
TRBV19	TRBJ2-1	CASSIESGNYNEQFF
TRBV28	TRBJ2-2	CASRADYYTGELFF
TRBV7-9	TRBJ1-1	CASSPPRGAVNTEAFF
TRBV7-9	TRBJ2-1	CASSHTVLTGANEQFF
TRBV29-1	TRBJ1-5	CSVELTGVNQPQHF
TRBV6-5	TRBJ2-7	CASSYSGSVSYEQYF
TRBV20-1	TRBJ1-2	CSAILLTYTF
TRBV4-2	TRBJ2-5	CASSQGDAARGETQYF
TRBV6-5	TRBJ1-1	CVSSRAGGRDTEAFF
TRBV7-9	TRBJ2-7	CASSLGAATYEQYF
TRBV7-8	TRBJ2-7	CASSLGLRGANYEQYF
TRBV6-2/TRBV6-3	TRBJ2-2	CASSYVRANTGELFF
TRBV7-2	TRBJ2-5	CASRPPAGGLQETQYF
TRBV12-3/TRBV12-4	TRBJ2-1	CASTTDGGPQFF
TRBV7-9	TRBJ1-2	CASSPPNPQGAHGYTF
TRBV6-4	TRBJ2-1	CASSDLAGGPSNEQFF
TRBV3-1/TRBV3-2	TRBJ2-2	CASSQDARVAGELFF
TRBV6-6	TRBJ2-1	CASSYRSGRASEQFF
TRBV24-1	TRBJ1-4	CATSDPSPATNEKLFF
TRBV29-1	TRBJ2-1	CSGSDPPFNEQFF
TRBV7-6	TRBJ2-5	CASSLGTGGTRETQYF
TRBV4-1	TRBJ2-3	CASSATYTDTQYF
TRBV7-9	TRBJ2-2	CASRQDTLRGTGELFF
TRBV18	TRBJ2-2	CASSPRLAGESNTGELFF
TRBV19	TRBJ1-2	CASSPRRLANYGYTF
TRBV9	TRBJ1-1	CASSSVGGVVPEAFF
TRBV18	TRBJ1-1	CASSPSTDLNTEAFF
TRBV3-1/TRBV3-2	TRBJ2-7	CASSQNLVGLAGGRGPEQYF
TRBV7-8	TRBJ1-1	CASSLAGTGDTEAFF
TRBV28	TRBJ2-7	CASSREEASGFTYEQYF
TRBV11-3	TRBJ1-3	CASSPTATGNTIYF
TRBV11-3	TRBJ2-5	CASSTRREGLAPETQYF
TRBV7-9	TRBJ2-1	CASSLEGHRYNEQFF
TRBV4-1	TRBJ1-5	CASSQDEFRRALSPQHF
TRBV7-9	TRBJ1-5	CASTAGLPQHF
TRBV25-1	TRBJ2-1	CASSFGATGAYNEQFF
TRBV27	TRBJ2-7	CASSPGLAPSEQYF
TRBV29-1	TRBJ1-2	CSVGQGEPFGGYTF
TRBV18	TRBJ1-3	CASSPIPGNGNTIYF